The rows below give T cell receptor beta chains drawn from one sample of a study of early T cells in non-severe SARS-CoV-2 infection. Using its own MiXCR run on the 5' RACE reads, TCRdb lists one record per CDR3 protein. The sample has about 29,000 distinct CDR3 sequences, approximately 5.3% seen once. The sequencing input was whole blood. The receptors come from an adult who was a healthcare worker with PCR-confirmed SARS-CoV-2 infection or an uninfected control (not recorded which). CDR3s include the opening cysteine and the closing phenylalanine or tryptophan. Each record gives: CDR3 DNA, CDR3 protein, J gene, clone size, V gene, D gene. A D gene is named only where the DNA matches it firmly. Size tells how often a clone was seen (once, few, many) or the class of an expanded clone, and some rows leave it out.

TGTGCCATCACCGGCGGGGGGTCCTACGAGCAGTACTTC CAITGGGSYEQYF TRBJ2-7 many TRBV12-3/TRBV12-4 TRBD2
TGCAGCGTTGCCATGAACACTGAAGCTTTCTTT CSVAMNTEAFF TRBJ1-1 . TRBV29-1 .
TGTGCCAGCAGCTTGACAGGGTTGAATGAAAAACTGTTTTTT CASSLTGLNEKLFF TRBJ1-4 many TRBV12-3/TRBV12-4 TRBD1
TGTGCCAGCAGCTCCCTTCGCGGGAGCGACACCGGGGAGCTGTTTTTT CASSSLRGSDTGELFF TRBJ2-2 . TRBV7-8 TRBD2
TGTGCCAGCAGCTCGGGGACAGGCACAGATACGCAGTATTTT CASSSGTGTDTQYF TRBJ2-3 many TRBV11-3 TRBD1
TGTGCCAGTGACCGGGACTCCCTAACCGGGGAGCTGTTTTTT CASDRDSLTGELFF TRBJ2-2 many TRBV2 .
TGTGCCATCAGTGAGTCAGGGGAGCATGGCTACACCTTC CAISESGEHGYTF TRBJ1-2 many TRBV10-3 .
TGTGCCAGCAGCTTAGGGGTATTAGCGGGGAGCACAGATACGCAGTATTTT CASSLGVLAGSTDTQYF TRBJ2-3 many TRBV11-2 TRBD2
TGTGCCAGCAGCCTCGGACGCGGGAGGGCCACAGATACGCAGTATTTT CASSLGRGRATDTQYF TRBJ2-3 many TRBV4-2 TRBD2
TGTGCCAGTAGTATTTCGACTAGCGGGAGGGCTTGGGACACCGGGGAGCTGTTTTTT CASSISTSGRAWDTGELFF TRBJ2-2 many TRBV19 TRBD2
TGTGCCAGCAGCTTAGACGGGCGGGAAGCCTACGAGCAGTACTTC CASSLDGREAYEQYF TRBJ2-7 . TRBV7-6 .
TGCAGTGCACCCGGACAGGGAACGGTGGGAAACACCATATATTTT CSAPGQGTVGNTIYF TRBJ1-3 many TRBV20-1 TRBD1
TGTGCCAGCAGTCCCCTACAGGGAGGGGGGCAAGAGACCCAGTACTTC CASSPLQGGGQETQYF TRBJ2-5 many TRBV12-3/TRBV12-4 .
TGCAGCGTTGGGACAGGGGGCTACAATGAGCAGTTCTTC CSVGTGGYNEQFF TRBJ2-1 many TRBV29-1 TRBD1
TGCAGTGCTAGGAACAGGGGTTCCTACGAGCAGTACTTC CSARNRGSYEQYF TRBJ2-7 many TRBV20-1 TRBD1
TGTGCCAGCTCACCACGGGACAGGGTATACGAGCAGTACTTC CASSPRDRVYEQYF TRBJ2-7 many TRBV18 TRBD1
TGCGCCAGCAGCCAAGAGCTAGCAACTAGCACAGATACGCAGTATTTT CASSQELATSTDTQYF TRBJ2-3 many TRBV4-1 .
TGTGCCAGCAGTCTAACGTACGAGCAGTACTTC CASSLTYEQYF TRBJ2-7 many TRBV28 .
TGTGCCAGCAGCGCCGGGTGGAATGAGCAGTTCTTC CASSAGWNEQFF TRBJ2-1 many TRBV11-2 .
TGCAGTGCTAGCCCCGGGACGGCATTAGCCAAAAACATTCAGTACTTC CSASPGTALAKNIQYF TRBJ2-4 many TRBV20-1 .
TGCGCCAGCAGCCTAGGGGTAGGTGGCAATCAGCCCCAGCATTTT CASSLGVGGNQPQHF TRBJ1-5 . TRBV4-3 .
TGCAGCGTCCGAGGACAGGGGTTGTCCGGGGAGCTGTTTTTT CSVRGQGLSGELFF TRBJ2-2 few TRBV29-1 TRBD1